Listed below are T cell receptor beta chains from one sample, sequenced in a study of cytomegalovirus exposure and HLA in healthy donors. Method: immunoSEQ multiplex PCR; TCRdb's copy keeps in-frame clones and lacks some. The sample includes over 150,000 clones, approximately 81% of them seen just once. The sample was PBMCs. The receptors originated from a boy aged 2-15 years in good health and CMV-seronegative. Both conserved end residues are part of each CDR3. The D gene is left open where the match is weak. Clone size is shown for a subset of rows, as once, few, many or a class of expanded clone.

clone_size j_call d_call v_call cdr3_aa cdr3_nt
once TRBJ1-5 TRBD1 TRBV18 CASSPIQGVHQPQHF TGTGCCAGCTCGCCAATACAGGGGGTACATCAGCCCCAGCATTTT
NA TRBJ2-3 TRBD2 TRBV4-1 CASSQAGLADTQYF TGCGCCAGCAGCCAAGCAGGACTAGCGGATACGCAGTATTTT
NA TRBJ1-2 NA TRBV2 CASSTDTKFYGYTF TGTGCCAGCAGTACAGACACGAAATTCTATGGCTACACCTTC
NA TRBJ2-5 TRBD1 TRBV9 CASSVTRTGEGQETQYF TGTGCCAGCAGCGTAACGAGGACAGGGGAGGGACAAGAGACCCAGTACTTC
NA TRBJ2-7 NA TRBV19 CASSIEWQGPTYEQYF TGTGCCAGTAGTATAGAATGGCAGGGCCCAACCTACGAGCAGTACTTC
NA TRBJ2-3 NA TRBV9 CASESGDTQYF TGTGCCAGCGAGTCGGGAGATACGCAGTATTTT
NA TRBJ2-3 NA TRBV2 CASSAWGLYTDTQYF TGTGCCAGCAGTGCATGGGGCCTTTACACAGATACGCAGTATTTT
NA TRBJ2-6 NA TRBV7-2 CASSPRSGAGANVLTF TGTGCCAGCAGCCCCCGGTCAGGGGCTGGGGCCAACGTCCTGACTTTC
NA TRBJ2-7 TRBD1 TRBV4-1 CASSQWDSYEQYF TGCGCCAGCAGCCAATGGGACAGCTACGAGCAGTACTTC
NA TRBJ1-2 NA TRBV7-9 CASSPDQSVTGPTF TGTGCCAGCAGCCCAGATCAATCTGTGACAGGCCCCACCTTC
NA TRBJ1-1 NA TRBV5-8 CASSFQRDTEAFF TGTGCCAGCAGCTTTCAGCGGGACACTGAAGCTTTCTTT
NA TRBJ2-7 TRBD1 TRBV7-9 CATSLTGGYEQYF TGTGCCACCTCACTGACAGGGGGGTACGAGCAGTACTTC
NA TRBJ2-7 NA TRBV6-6 CASSYSGGSYEQYF TGTGCCAGCAGTTACTCAGGCGGATCCTACGAGCAGTACTTC
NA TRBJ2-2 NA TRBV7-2 CASRDTNTGELFF TGTGCCAGCCGGGACACCAACACCGGGGAGCTGTTTTTT
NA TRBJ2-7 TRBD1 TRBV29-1 CSVSPGGHEQYF TGCAGCGTTAGCCCAGGGGGCCACGAGCAGTACTTC
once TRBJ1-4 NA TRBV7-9 CASSPSIRGNEKLFF TGTGCCAGCAGCCCGTCCATTAGGGGAAATGAAAAACTGTTTTTT
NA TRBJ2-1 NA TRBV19 CASSPLVGFEQFF TGTGCCAGTAGTCCCTTGGTCGGGTTTGAGCAGTTCTTC
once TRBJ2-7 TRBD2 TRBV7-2 CASSLLAGGPTYEQYF TGTGCCAGCAGCTTATTGGCGGGAGGGCCAACCTACGAGCAGTACTTC
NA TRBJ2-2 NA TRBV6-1 CASSATKNTGELFF TGTGCCAGCAGTGCGACAAAGAACACCGGGGAGCTGTTTTTT
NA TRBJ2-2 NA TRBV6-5 CASSPPPGTGELFF TGTGCCAGCAGCCCGCCGCCGGGTACCGGGGAGCTGTTTTTT
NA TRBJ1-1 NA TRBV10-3 CAISERGRGSGTEAFF TGTGCCATCAGTGAGAGGGGGAGGGGGAGCGGCACTGAAGCTTTCTTT